The rows below give T cell receptor beta chains drawn from one sample of a study of blood T cell repertoires in COVID-19. Produced via immunoSEQ multiplex PCR; TCRdb's table is partial and in-frame only. The sample has 150,000 or so clones; roughly 84% are singletons. Sequenced sample: PBMCs or T cells enriched from blood (not recorded which). These receptor sequences come from a woman between 50 and 59 years old who had recovered from COVID-19. Each CDR3 is given with its conserved first and last residue. D genes are given only for firm matches. Clone size is given for some rows only: seen once, a few or many times, or a class if the clone is expanded.

clone size,J gene,V gene,D gene,CDR3 protein,CDR3 DNA
-,TRBJ2-2,TRBV27,-,CASSPTFSGELFF,TGTGCCAGCAGTCCCACTTTTTCCGGGGAGCTGTTTTTT
-,TRBJ2-5,TRBV24-1,TRBD2,CATSDPTSGSGETQYF,TGTGCCACCAGTGACCCTACTAGCGGGAGTGGAGAGACCCAGTACTTC
-,TRBJ2-1,TRBV18,TRBD2,CASSPGGRIANEQFF,TGTGCCAGCTCACCTGGCGGGAGAATTGCGAATGAGCAGTTCTTC
-,TRBJ1-2,TRBV5-6,-,CASSLGAVREGYGYTF,TGTGCCAGCAGCTTGGGGGCCGTCAGGGAGGGGTATGGCTACACCTTC
-,TRBJ2-7,TRBV5-5,TRBD1,CASSLGAGGTYEQYF,TGTGCCAGCAGCTTGGGAGCAGGGGGAACCTACGAGCAGTACTTC
-,TRBJ2-5,TRBV29-1,TRBD2,CSVDYSYWGRLAGRQVETQYF,TGCAGCGTTGACTATTCCTATTGGGGACGACTAGCGGGCCGGCAGGTGGAGACCCAGTACTTC
-,TRBJ2-2,TRBV3-1/TRBV3-2,-,CASSPAQAKTGELFF,TGTGCCAGCAGCCCGGCCCAGGCGAAAACCGGGGAGCTGTTTTTT
once,TRBJ2-1,TRBV7-9,TRBD2,CASFPAGTDEQFF,TGTGCCAGCTTTCCAGCGGGAACGGATGAGCAGTTCTTC
-,TRBJ2-5,TRBV28,-,CASSLREETQYF,TGTGCCAGCAGTTTAAGGGAGGAGACCCAGTACTTC
-,TRBJ2-2,TRBV19,TRBD2,CASRRAGVDTGELFF,TGTGCCAGTAGAAGAGCGGGAGTGGACACCGGGGAGCTGTTTTTT
few,TRBJ1-3,TRBV28,-,CASSLAGNTIYF,TGTGCCAGCAGCCTGGCAGGAAACACCATATATTTT
-,TRBJ1-5,TRBV19,TRBD1,CAGSSPGQGPQPQHF,TGTGCCGGGTCCTCACCGGGACAGGGGCCTCAGCCCCAGCATTTT
-,TRBJ2-4,TRBV28,-,CASTESSGAWVAKNIQYF,TGTGCCAGCACCGAATCATCGGGTGCCTGGGTAGCCAAAAACATTCAGTACTTC
few,TRBJ2-3,TRBV11-2,TRBD1,CASSLFAGGTGDTQYF,TGTGCCAGCAGCTTATTCGCAGGGGGCACGGGAGATACGCAGTATTTT
-,TRBJ2-7,TRBV5-1,TRBD1,CASSSGTGAYEQYF,TGCGCCAGCAGCTCCGGGACAGGAGCCTACGAGCAGTACTTC
few,TRBJ2-1,TRBV18,TRBD2,CASSPRTSSDEQFF,TGTGCCAGCTCACCGCGGACTAGCAGCGATGAGCAGTTCTTC
-,TRBJ1-1,TRBV2,TRBD1,CASSVRQGVTEAFF,TGTGCCAGCAGTGTTCGACAGGGAGTCACTGAAGCTTTCTTT
-,TRBJ1-6,TRBV4-3,-,CASSQDSRQGNSPLHF,TGCGCCAGCAGCCAAGATTCTCGCCAGGGGAATTCACCCCTCCACTTT
few,TRBJ1-1,TRBV9,-,CASSAKAGKVNTEAFF,TGTGCCAGCAGCGCCAAAGCGGGGAAGGTGAACACTGAAGCTTTCTTT
-,TRBJ2-7,TRBV7-3,-,CASSFTGTPMWGYF,TGTGCCAGCAGCTTCACCGGGACTCCAATGTGGGGGTACTTC
many,TRBJ1-6,TRBV6-5,TRBD1,CASSYGTANSPLHF,TGTGCCAGCAGTTACGGGACAGCTAATTCACCCCTCCACTTT
-,TRBJ2-7,TRBV3-1/TRBV3-2,-,CASGTRSEQYF,TGTGCCAGCGGGACTCGGTCCGAGCAGTACTTC
once,TRBJ2-7,TRBV5-1,TRBD1,CASSFRRGQGTHEQYF,TGCGCCAGCAGCTTTAGGCGGGGACAGGGGACCCACGAGCAGTACTTC
-,TRBJ2-1,TRBV11-3,TRBD1,CASSWGQGLYNEQFF,TGTGCCAGCAGCTGGGGACAGGGGCTCTACAATGAGCAGTTCTTC
-,TRBJ1-6,TRBV5-4,-,CASSLGIGGARNSPLHF,TGTGCCAGCAGCTTGGGGATCGGGGGGGCGCGAAATTCACCCCTCCACTTT
few,TRBJ2-7,TRBV5-1,TRBD2,CASSLGVGGGTYEQYF,TGCGCCAGCAGCTTGGGGGTCGGCGGGGGTACCTACGAGCAGTACTTC
-,TRBJ2-2,TRBV6-4,TRBD1,CASSDWSGGLAGELFF,TGTGCCAGCAGCGACTGGTCAGGGGGCCTCGCCGGGGAGCTGTTTTTT
few,TRBJ1-1,TRBV10-3,-,CAISEYVSTEAFF,TGTGCCATCAGTGAATATGTTAGCACTGAAGCTTTCTTT
-,TRBJ2-1,TRBV6-5,-,CASSQDRMSYNEQFF,TGTGCCAGCAGCCAAGACAGAATGTCCTACAATGAGCAGTTCTTC
-,TRBJ2-5,TRBV28,-,CASSLQGTGETQYF,TGTGCCAGCAGTTTACAGGGTACAGGAGAGACCCAGTACTTC
few,TRBJ2-1,TRBV6-2/TRBV6-3,-,CASSHRTSYNEQFF,TGTGCCAGCAGTCATAGGACTTCTTACAATGAGCAGTTCTTC
-,TRBJ2-3,TRBV5-1,-,CASSLARSTDTQYF,TGCGCCAGCAGCTTGGCTAGGAGCACAGATACGCAGTATTTT
once,TRBJ2-5,TRBV5-4,TRBD2,CASSLSKAGGGQETQYF,TGTGCCAGCAGCTTAAGTAAAGCGGGGGGCGGTCAAGAGACCCAGTACTTC
-,TRBJ2-5,TRBV7-3,TRBD2,CASSLTGGRWETQYF,TGTGCCAGCAGCTTAACCGGGGGGAGGTGGGAGACCCAGTACTTC
-,TRBJ2-1,TRBV27,TRBD2,CASRLAGGRLNEQFF,TGTGCCAGCAGGTTAGCGGGGGGGCGTTTGAATGAGCAGTTCTTC
-,TRBJ2-2,TRBV11-3,-,CASSDRVGELFF,TGTGCCAGCAGCGACAGAGTCGGGGAGCTGTTTTTT
few,TRBJ2-5,TRBV29-1,-,CSVGAGETQYF,TGCAGCGTTGGGGCAGGAGAGACCCAGTACTTC